The 25 T cell receptor beta chains below come from one sample, sequenced in a study of control samples from healthy donors and cancer patients. Data came from immunoSEQ multiplex PCR; TCRdb stores just in-frame clones and leaves some out. The data contain fewer than 200,000 clones, approximately 92% of them singletons. The sequenced sample was blood. The origin of the receptors is a man younger than 30 in good health.

This chain joins TRBV10-3 and TRBJ2-1, with TRBD1 matching 9 bases. The CDR3 runs to 13 residues. Germline CDR1 is ENHRY and CDR2 is SYGVKD. J lost 6 bases, V lost 8 bases, and 5 bases had no gene match. The chain's CDR3 is CAISGTGSNEQFF. Written as DNA, the CDR3 is TGTGCCATCTCTGGGACAGGGAGCAATGAGCAGTTCTTC.

The rearrangement uses TRBV6-2 or TRBV6-3 and TRBJ2-7; 15 positions match TRBD2. The V gene end was trimmed by 5 bases and the J gene end by 3 bases; junction bases not matched to a gene: 14. The CDR3 has 19 amino acids. The germline V gene encodes CDR1 MNHEY and CDR2 SVGEGT. Written as DNA, the CDR3 is TGTGCCAGCAGTACTTCCGGGACTAGCGGGGGGACTAACCACTACGAGCAGTACTTC. This gives the protein CASSTSGTSGGTNHYEQYF.

The rearrangement joins TRBV7-9 to TRBJ2-3; D ambiguous. CDR1 is SEHNR and CDR2 is FQNEAQ in the germline V gene (reference sequence). The CDR3 totals 16 residues. V was cut by 5 bases and J by 0 bases, with 15 bases left in between. The DNA of the CDR3 is TGTGCCAGCAGCGTCCTAATAATCGCTAGCACAGATACGCAGTATTTT. Translating gives CASSVLIIASTDTQYF.

The chain is built from TRBV9 and TRBJ2-5, with D unresolved. CDR3 length equals 14 residues. The V gene's germline CDR1 is SGDLS and CDR2 YYNGEE. V shed 0 bases and J shed 5 bases, with 11 bases lying between them. The CDR3 loop is CASSVGDFRETQYF. The CDR3 DNA reads TGTGCCAGCAGCGTAGGAGATTTTCGGGAGACCCAGTACTTC.

This clone was observed a few times. The chain couples TRBV19 to TRBJ1-4; a weak D match, TRBD1 (5 bases). The CDR3 covers 14 residues. V gave up 7 bases and J gave up 5 bases, with 14 bases separating them. CDR1 is LNHDA and CDR2 is SQIVND in the germline V gene (reference sequence). The CDR3 here is CASNPTDRNEKLFF. The CDR3 nucleotides read TGTGCCAGTAATCCGACAGACAGAAATGAAAAACTGTTTTTT.

The chain uses TRBV3-1 (or the pseudogene TRBV3-2) and TRBJ2-2, with a weak D call TRBD1 (6 bases). The germline V gene has CDR1 LGHDT and CDR2 YNNKEL (reference sequence). The CDR3 totals 13 residues. V was shortened by 7 bases and J by 6 bases, with 12 bases between the two germline ends. CDR3 sequence: CASNTGSSGELFF. DNA of the CDR3: TGTGCCAGCAACACAGGGAGTTCCGGGGAGCTGTTTTTT.

The rearrangement links TRBV5-1 to TRBJ2-5; the match to TRBD2 covers 12 bases. The V and J ends lost 3 bases and 8 bases, in that order; junction bases with no gene match: 17. Germline loops: CDR1 SGHRS, CDR2 YFSETQ. The CDR3 length is 18 residues. The CDR3 is CASSWGKTSGGLMDTQYF. The CDR3 DNA is TGCGCCAGCAGCTGGGGAAAGACTAGCGGGGGTTTGATGGATACCCAGTACTTC.

This clone was seen only once. This chain joins TRBV12-5 and TRBJ1-1; TRBD1 might be the D (5 bases). Germline V gives CDR1 LGHNT, CDR2 FRNRAP. V lost 3 bases to trimming and J lost 7 bases, with 12 bases between them. The CDR3 runs to 13 residues. CDR3 coding DNA: TGTGCTAGTGGTTTCGGGACTGCCAATGAAGCTTTCTTT. Residues: CASGFGTANEAFF.

The chain carries TRBV29-1 and TRBJ1-1; possibly TRBD1 for D (5 bases). Trimming pared 7 bases from V and 3 bases from J, leaving 12 bases between. The CDR3 is 12 amino acids. Per germline, CDR1 SQVTM and CDR2 ANQGSEA. In DNA form, the CDR3 reads TGCAGCGACGGACGGGGGGACACTGAAGCTTTCTTT. It codes for CSDGRGDTEAFF. Combining the CDR3 with reference TRBV29-1 and TRBJ1-1 gives the whole variable domain SAVISQKPSRDICQRGTSLTIQCQVDSQVTMMFWYRQQPGQSLTLIATANQGSEATYESGFVIDKFPISRPNLTFSTLTVSNMSPEDSSIYLCSDGRGDTEAFFGQGTRLTVV.

V is TRBV18 and J is TRBJ1-3; D gene unclear. This CDR3 comprises 15 residues. Between the trimmed V and J ends, which lost 0 bases and 0 bases, there was a span of 6 bases. Germline V CDR1 and CDR2: KGHSH, LQKENI. CDR3 amino acids: CASSPPAASGNTIYF. The CDR3 nucleotides read TGTGCCAGCTCACCACCGGCAGCCTCTGGAAACACCATATATTTT. The full variable domain, rest sourced from reference TRBV18 and TRBJ1-3, is NAGVMQNPRHLVRRRGQEARLRCSPMKGHSHVYWYRQLPEEGLKFMVYLQKENIIDESGMPKERFSAEFPKEGPSILRIQQVVRGDSAAYFCASSPPAASGNTIYFGEGSWLTVV.

The chain combines TRBV9 with TRBJ1-3; possible D gene TRBD1, 6 bases. Looked up from germline, CDR1 is SGDLS and CDR2 is YYNGEE. The CDR3 loop spans 12 amino acids. The ends were cut back, 5 bases at V and 7 bases at J, with 10 bases in the middle. This CDR3 is CASSRGQNTIYF. For the CDR3, the DNA is TGTGCCAGCAGTAGAGGACAGAACACCATATATTTT.

This clone was recorded only once. Here the CDR3 DNA reads TGTGCCAGCAGCTCTCTGACCGGGGGGGCTACGCAGTATTTT. Amino acids: CASSSLTGGATQYF. The rearrangement joins TRBV5-6 to TRBJ2-3; 8 nucleotides align to TRBD2. The V segment lost 3 bases and the J segment 8 bases; nucleotides outside the gene matches: 8. This CDR3 comprises 14 residues. The germline V gene has CDR1 SGHDT and CDR2 YYEEEE.

V and J are TRBV19 and TRBJ2-2; D might be TRBD2 (5 bases). This CDR3 contains 14 residues. Germline V lookup: CDR1 LNHDA, CDR2 SQIVND (reference sequence). Trimming pared 3 bases from V and 10 bases from J, leaving 15 bases between. The CDR3 reads CASSINANGEELFF. Here the CDR3 DNA reads TGTGCCAGTAGTATCAACGCAAACGGGGAGGAGCTGTTTTTT.

The chain joins TRBV24-1 to TRBJ1-5; 8 bases match TRBD1. V lost 6 bases and J lost 4; bases outside the gene matches: 7. The CDR3 totals 15 residues. Germline V lookup: CDR1 KGHDR, CDR2 SFDVKD. CDR3 loop: CATSTQGARNQPQHF. CDR3 sequence (DNA): TGTGCCACCAGTACCCAGGGGGCACGGAATCAGCCCCAGCATTTT.

For this clone: One end of the junction varies from germline; a read error may be responsible. This chain connects TRBV5-1 to TRBJ2-1; D might be TRBD2 (6 bases). Germline V CDR1 and CDR2: SGHRS, YFSETQ. The CDR3 length is 15 residues. The DNA of the CDR3 is TGCGCCAGCGGCTTGATAAGGGACTCGAACAATGAGCAGTTCTTC. Translated, it gives CASGLIRDSNNEQFF.

J is TRBJ2-2 and V is TRBV6-1, with D hard to call. This CDR3 spans 16 amino acids. The ends were cut back, 4 bases at V and 3 bases at J, with 15 bases in the middle. CDR1 is MNHNS and CDR2 is SASEGT in the germline V gene. CDR3: CASSVQMPGDTGELFF. The CDR3 DNA sequence: TGTGCCAGCAGTGTACAGATGCCTGGGGACACCGGGGAGCTGTTTTTT.

The chain couples TRBV5-8 to TRBJ2-7; the match to TRBD1 covers 7 bases. V trimming: 4 bases; J trimming: 4 bases; junction bases outside the gene matches: 11. The CDR3 covers 15 residues. The germline CDR1 and CDR2 sequences are SGHTS and YDEGEE. CDR3 amino acids: CASSPDRIRSYEQYF. The CDR3 region has the DNA TGTGCCAGCAGCCCGGACAGGATCCGTTCGTACGAGCAGTACTTC.

The chain uses TRBV6-5 and TRBJ1-1; tentatively, D is TRBD1 (5 bases). Trimming took 7 bases from V and 4 from J, leaving 19 bases between them. This CDR3 is 15 amino acids long. Germline lookup yields CDR1 MNHEY and CDR2 SVGAGI. The CDR3 spells CASTDGARVGTEAFF. The CDR3 bases are TGTGCCAGCACCGACGGTGCCAGGGTGGGCACTGAAGCTTTCTTT.

This chain joins TRBV7-9 and TRBJ1-2; D perhaps matches TRBD1 (6 bases). Germline assignment: CDR1 SEHNR and CDR2 FQNEAQ (reference sequence). Between the trimmed V and J ends, which lost 3 bases and 0 bases, there was a span of 11 bases. There are 15 residues in the CDR3. In DNA, the CDR3 is TGTGCCAGCAGCTTTATCGGGGACACTAACTATGGCTACACCTTC. Translating gives CASSFIGDTNYGYTF. The whole variable domain, remainder taken from reference TRBV7-9 and TRBJ1-2, is DTGVSQNPRHKITKRGQNVTFRCDPISEHNRLYWYRQTLGQGPEFLTYFQNEAQLEKSRLLSDRFSAERPKGSFSTLEIQRTEQGDSAMYLCASSFIGDTNYGYTFGSGTRLTVV.

This clone was recorded only once. Other DNA sequences within the sample encode an identical CDR3. V is TRBV27 and J is TRBJ2-5; 7 bases align to TRBD2. CDR3 length: 14 amino acids. The V gene's germline CDR1 is MNHEY and CDR2 SMNVEV (reference sequence). V shed 5 bases and J 4 bases; nucleotides not matched to a gene: 7. Here the CDR3 DNA reads TGTGCCAGCAGTCCGCGGACGGGGGGAGAGACCCAGTACTTC. It encodes CASSPRTGGETQYF.

The table lists this clone with a count of one. V gene TRBV5-6 combines with J gene TRBJ1-5; weak D call: TRBD1 (6 bases). The CDR3 extends over 14 amino acids. Trimming removed 6 bases from V and 0 bases from J, with 10 bases in between. Germline CDR1 is SGHDT and CDR2 is YYEEEE. CDR3 amino acids: CASTRGGSNQPQHF. CDR3 nucleotide sequence: TGTGCCAGCACTAGGGGGGGTAGCAATCAGCCCCAGCATTTT. The entire variable domain, with the rest obtained from reference TRBV5-6 and TRBJ1-5, is as follows: DAGVTQSPTHLIKTRGQQVTLRCSPKSGHDTVSWYQQALGQGPQFIFQYYEEEERQRGNFPDRFSGHQFPNYSSELNVNALLLGDSALYLCASTRGGSNQPQHFGDGTRLSIL.

J is TRBJ2-2 and V is TRBV20-1; D is possibly TRBD1 or TRBD2 (5 bases each). The CDR3 is made up of 17 amino acids. Trimming pared 3 bases from V and 3 bases from J, leaving 20 bases between. The V gene's germline CDR1 is DFQATT and CDR2 SNEGSKA (reference sequence). The CDR3 sequence is CSASSPGSGSDTGELFF. In DNA, the CDR3 is TGCAGTGCTAGTTCCCCAGGGTCGGGGTCGGACACCGGGGAGCTGTTTTTT.

The chain couples TRBV15 to TRBJ1-1; D is undetermined. The CDR3 consists of 13 residues. The ends were cut back, 7 bases at V and 0 bases at J, with 9 bases in the middle. Germline V CDR1 and CDR2: LNHNV, YYDKDF (reference sequence). In DNA, the CDR3 is TGTGCCACCAACGAGGGCTTGAACACTGAAGCTTTCTTT. Translation gives CATNEGLNTEAFF.

This chain uses TRBV21-1 with TRBJ1-6; the table's TRBD1 call for D was not verified on the DNA. TRBV21-1 is a pseudogene. CDR3 length equals 16 residues. For the CDR3, the DNA is TGTGCCAGCAGCGAGGACAGGGGCGCAGTGGTTGCACCCCTCCACTTT. It specifies CASSEDRGAVVAPLHF.

This clone came up once. The genes are TRBV29-1 and TRBJ1-1; 7 bases align to TRBD1. Germline CDR1 reads SQVTM; CDR2 reads ANQGSEA. The CDR3 runs 12 residues. The ends lost 7 bases at V and 1 base at J; junction bases unmatched: 3. CDR3 loop: CSGTGANTEAFF. CDR3 bases: TGCAGCGGTACAGGGGCGAACACTGAAGCTTTCTTT.